These 3 T cell receptor beta chains originate from one sample sequenced in a study of read filtering for tumor transcriptome and immune sequencing. Molecular barcoded adaptors covering alpha/delta and beta/gamma chains were used on 400 to 450 ng RNA. TCRdb reprocessed the reads with MiXCR, giving one entry per CDR3 protein. The sample lists more than 30,000 distinct CDR3 sequences, 11% to 15% occurring once. Sequencing input: a population of CD138-negative cells sorted from bone marrow. These receptor sequences come from a donor aged 40 or over with multiple myeloma.

As concerns this clonotype: A read error may account for a junction end that differs from germline. The chain's CDR3 is CASSQTMADRPYGYTF. CDR3 nucleotides: TGCGCCAGCAGTCAAACAATGGCGGACAGGCCCTATGGCTACACCTTC. J is TRBJ1-2 and V is TRBV6-5; TRBD1 matches 7 bases. CDR1 and CDR2 from the germline V gene are MNHEY and SVGAGI. The CDR3 runs to 16 residues.

Ten or more counts support this clonotype. It may be a read error: a sequence one base away is much more abundant. In DNA, the CDR3 is TGTGCCAGCAGCTTAGAAAGGGAAGGGAGCTACAATGGGCAGTTCTTC. Amino acid sequence: CASSLEREGSYNGQFF. The V and J genes are TRBV7-9 and TRBJ2-1; weak D call: TRBD2 (5 bases). CDR3 size: 16 residues. Per the germline V gene, CDR1 is SEHNR and CDR2 is FQNEAQ (reference sequence).

Ten or more counts support this clonotype. The chain links TRBV6-6 to TRBJ1-2, with D possibly TRBD1 on 5 matching bases. This CDR3 has 16 residues. CDR1 MNHNY and CDR2 SVGAGI come from the germline V gene (reference sequence). V was cut by 5 bases and J by 4 bases, with 20 bases left in between. The CDR3 here is CASSTPVTDSLYGYTF. CDR3 sequence (DNA): TGTGCCAGCAGTACTCCGGTAACCGACAGCCTCTATGGCTACACCTTC.